The rows below give T cell receptor beta chains drawn from one sample of a study of Tregs in tolerant kidney transplant recipients. Sequencing was performed with immunoSEQ multiplex PCR; in TCRdb, only in-frame clones are kept and a portion is missing. The sample includes 70,000 to 95,000 clones, 91% of them seen just once. Sample: Tregs from blood, taken before the transplant. Source of these receptors: a human donor who received a combined kidney and bone marrow transplant. Each CDR3 is given without its conserved first and last residue. Each record gives: J gene, V gene, CDR3 protein.

J: TRBJ1-5; V: TRBV28; CDR3: ASSLSPRLVNQPQH
J: TRBJ2-3; V: TRBV7-9; CDR3: ASRRPETVISTDTQY
J: TRBJ1-3; V: TRBV19; CDR3: ASSSGGTGSGNTIY
J: TRBJ2-7; V: TRBV9; CDR3: ASSVGGDPYEQY
J: TRBJ2-7; V: TRBV6-1; CDR3: ASSISGIAYEQY
J: TRBJ1-1; V: TRBV9; CDR3: ASSPQGWTEAF
J: TRBJ2-2; V: TRBV7-8; CDR3: ASSFSYLTGTGELF
J: TRBJ1-2; V: TRBV2; CDR3: ASSRQGYNGYT
J: TRBJ2-1; V: TRBV29-1; CDR3: SVTRQNNEQF
J: TRBJ2-3; V: TRBV5-4; CDR3: ASSRAREISTDTQY
J: TRBJ1-1; V: TRBV2; CDR3: ASSGQGAEAF
J: TRBJ2-2; V: TRBV29-1; CDR3: SVEGGRGELF
J: TRBJ2-7; V: TRBV10-3; CDR3: AISGGLTGVDEQY
J: TRBJ2-7; V: TRBV4-1; CDR3: ASSQVPSGSQNEQY
J: TRBJ2-7; V: TRBV15; CDR3: ATSAEQY
J: TRBJ1-2; V: TRBV5-1; CDR3: ASSLGVGGYT
J: TRBJ2-5; V: TRBV18; CDR3: ASSPTLGVGYQETQY
J: TRBJ2-1; V: TRBV11-3; CDR3: ASSSGTSGRGYNEQF
J: TRBJ2-4; V: TRBV4-1; CDR3: ASSQGKGLAKNIQY
J: TRBJ2-7; V: TRBV5-5; CDR3: ASSTSGSSHEQY
J: TRBJ1-2; V: TRBV7-8; CDR3: ASSSAPTGGVNYGYT
J: TRBJ2-2; V: TRBV7-8; CDR3: ASSLVVGGQGVTGELF
J: TRBJ1-4; V: TRBV27; CDR3: ASAKAGGEKLF
J: TRBJ2-1; V: TRBV5-1; CDR3: ASSLGGSSYNEQF
J: TRBJ2-7; V: TRBV5-6; CDR3: ASSPQAGSSYEQY
J: TRBJ2-5; V: TRBV19; CDR3: ASSNPAGGLETQY
J: TRBJ2-7; V: TRBV28; CDR3: ASSQTGIWGREYEQY
J: TRBJ2-3; V: TRBV18; CDR3: ASSPGGQGADTQY
J: TRBJ2-7; V: TRBV10-3; CDR3: AIRGDGTLGYEQY
J: TRBJ2-6; V: TRBV5-1; CDR3: ASSLGAGPHSSGANVLT
J: TRBJ1-6; V: TRBV30; CDR3: AWSVESSPLH
J: TRBJ1-2; V: TRBV7-9; CDR3: ASSLNSAYGYT
J: TRBJ2-3; V: TRBV7-2; CDR3: ASSSSQGGDTQY
J: TRBJ2-7; V: TRBV7-2; CDR3: ASIETASYEQY
J: TRBJ2-6; V: TRBV4-2; CDR3: ASSPGHAGANVLT
J: TRBJ2-7; V: TRBV6-1; CDR3: ASSLGGGSYYEQY
J: TRBJ2-3; V: TRBV7-9; CDR3: ASSLVVGAAQY
J: TRBJ2-5; V: TRBV7-3; CDR3: ASSLTGLEETQY
J: TRBJ2-6; V: TRBV6-1; CDR3: ASSVWIGPGANVLT
J: TRBJ2-2; V: TRBV7-6; CDR3: ASSPLPSGSPGELF
J: TRBJ2-5; V: TRBV5-4; CDR3: ASSGRGMKTQY
J: TRBJ2-2; V: TRBV11-2; CDR3: ASSARTSGETGELF
J: TRBJ1-2; V: TRBV7-2; CDR3: ASSLVLNGDGYT
J: TRBJ2-3; V: TRBV7-2; CDR3: ASSLQWTPEGTDTQY
J: TRBJ2-2; V: TRBV19; CDR3: ASSPQGAGELF